The clone carrying this T cell receptor (beta chain) turned up a few times. Its matching antigen is unknown. The record originates from a study of T cells after yellow fever vaccination. Study overall: Any fraction with a low cell number was prepared using SMART-Seq v4 Ultra Low Input.

The V gene's germline CDR1 is MNHEY and CDR2 SMNVEV (reference sequence). The CDR3 length is 15 residues. V dropped 8 bases and J dropped 7; count of bases not matched to a gene: 10. Template switching by 5'RACE produced TCR cDNA, adding a universal primer site and UMIs. TCRdb called the 5' RACE reads again in MiXCR, with one record for every CDR3 protein. The repertoire consists of about 350,000 distinct CDR3 sequences, with about 12% occurring once and the leading ten covering 3.2%. The study's findings and limits: The bulk population could contribute abundant contaminating clonotypes to FACS-sorted repertoires.

Specimen: CD4+ T cells sorted from PBMCs, collected 15 days after the yellow fever booster vaccination. The chain has TRBV27 and TRBJ2-7; 14 bases map to TRBD2. The sequence was collected from a man between 18 and 35 years old who received the YFV17D yellow fever vaccine. The CDR3: CASRPGLAGGREQYF. In DNA, the CDR3 is TGTGCCAGCCGGCCTGGACTAGCGGGGGGAAGGGAGCAGTACTTC.